Below, 8 T cell receptor beta chains from the same sample are listed, as sequenced in a study of shared clonotypes between healthy human individuals. Terminally differentiated effector memory CD45RA+ cells were left out of the naive CD8 fraction, which was CD45RO-negative and positively selected for CCR7. The assay was immunoSEQ multiplex PCR, and TCRdb's table has in-frame clones only and misses some. Among millions of clones listed, about 95% were seen once. The sample comprised naive CD8+ T cells sorted from blood. The origin of the receptors is a man aged 18 to 30 in good health.

The gene calls are TRBV4-1 and TRBJ2-7; 8 bases fit TRBD1. J gave up 3 bases and V 4 bases, and 8 bases lay outside the gene matches. The CDR3 runs 15 residues. CDR1 is MGHRA and CDR2 is YSYEKL in the germline V gene. The CDR3 region has the DNA TGCGCCAGCAGCCCCCTGGACAGGGCGATCTACGAGCAGTACTTC. This encodes CASSPLDRAIYEQYF.

The chain has TRBV11-2 and TRBJ2-5; D ambiguous. Germline V gene sequence: CDR1 SGHAT, CDR2 FQNNGV. This CDR3 contains 13 residues. The V end was cut by 1 base, the J end by 0 bases, with 3 bases between. The CDR3 protein is CASSLGNQETQYF. The CDR3 DNA reads TGTGCCAGCAGCTTAGGGAACCAAGAGACCCAGTACTTC.

V usage is TRBV7-2 and J usage is TRBJ1-1; no definite D call. Germline CDR1 SGHTA, CDR2 FQGNSA. The CDR3 contains 12 residues. The V gene lost 7 bases and the J gene lost 2 bases, with 8 bases spanning the gap. This CDR3 is CASTLGNTEAFF. The CDR3 DNA is TGTGCCAGCACGCTGGGAAACACTGAAGCTTTCTTT. The entire variable domain, with the rest obtained from reference TRBV7-2 and TRBJ1-1, is as follows: GAGVSQSPSNKVTEKGKDVELRCDPISGHTALYWYRQSLGQGLEFLIYFQGNSAPDKSGLPSDRFSAERTGGSVSTLTIQRTQQEDSAVYLCASTLGNTEAFFGQGTRLTVV.

This chain connects TRBV5-4 to TRBJ2-2; 10 nucleotides agree with TRBD2. CDR3 length: 16 residues. V lost 3 bases and J lost 2; bases outside the gene matches: 4. The germline gives CDR1 SGHNT, CDR2 YYREEE (reference sequence). For the CDR3, the DNA is TGTGCCAGCAGCTCCCTAGCGGGAGTTAACACCGGGGAGCTGTTTTTT. Its translation is CASSSLAGVNTGELFF.

This clone has a single count. The rearrangement links TRBV7-2 to TRBJ1-1; weak D call: TRBD1 (6 bases). This CDR3 has 14 amino acids. The germline V gene encodes CDR1 SGHTA and CDR2 FQGNSA. The germline V and J ends were trimmed by 4 bases and 5 bases, with 14 bases remaining between them. The DNA of the CDR3 is TGTGCCAGCAGCTACTTGGTGGGGGCGACTGAAGCTTTCTTT. Amino acids: CASSYLVGATEAFF. The whole variable domain, filled in from reference TRBV7-2 and TRBJ1-1, reads GAGVSQSPSNKVTEKGKDVELRCDPISGHTALYWYRQSLGQGLEFLIYFQGNSAPDKSGLPSDRFSAERTGGSVSTLTIQRTQQEDSAVYLCASSYLVGATEAFFGQGTRLTVV.

The chain combines TRBV9 with TRBJ1-1; D unclear. The CDR3 runs 13 residues. Germline V gene data show CDR1 as SGDLS and CDR2 as YYNGEE. Trimming removed 3 bases at V and 5 bases at J, with 11 bases between. CDR3 region: CASSAEGWTEAFF. CDR3 DNA sequence: TGTGCCAGCAGCGCCGAAGGATGGACTGAAGCTTTCTTT.

The chain couples TRBV2 to TRBJ2-1; maybe TRBD2 (6 bases). The CDR3 runs to 14 residues. Germline assignment: CDR1 SNHLY and CDR2 FYNNEI. With 2 bases removed from V and 8 bases from J, the gap between germline ends came to 13 bases. CDR3 in DNA: TGTGCCAGCAGTGAACCCCGGGAGAAGGATGAGCAGTTCTTC. Residues: CASSEPREKDEQFF.

The chain combines TRBV6-5 with TRBJ2-5; unclear D gene. Trimming took off 6 bases at V and 0 bases at J, with 11 bases between the two ends. The CDR3 has 14 residues. Germline V CDR1 and CDR2: MNHEY, SVGAGI. The CDR3 DNA follows: TGTGCCAGCAGCACCGCAAACGACCAAGAGACCCAGTACTTC. It yields the protein CASSTANDQETQYF.